The 27 T cell receptor beta chains in this list originate from one sample, sequenced in a study of control samples from healthy donors and cancer patients. The protocol was immunoSEQ multiplex PCR, while the TCRdb copy is restricted to in-frame clones and leaves out a portion. The sample includes approximately 3,200 clones, just under 80% of them seen just once. Sample: formalin-fixed, paraffin-embedded tissue. These receptors all come from a male donor with melanoma.

V usage is TRBV6-5 and J usage is TRBJ1-5, with 8 bases fitting TRBD1. The length of the CDR3 is 14 residues. CDR1 is MNHEY, CDR2 SVGAGI, per germline. Trimming cost V 6 bases and J 1 base; bases outside gene matches: 2. The chain's CDR3 is CASSRDRSNQPQHF. The CDR3 bases are TGTGCCAGCAGCCGGGACAGGAGCAATCAGCCCCAGCATTTT.

This rearrangement joins TRBV5-4 to TRBJ2-2, with D possibly TRBD2 on 5 matching bases. The CDR3 is 14 residues long. The V and J ends lost 3 bases and 3 bases respectively, with 9 bases between them. Germline V gives CDR1 SGHNT, CDR2 YYREEE (reference sequence). This CDR3 reads CASSSSSHTGELFF. CDR3 nucleotide sequence: TGTGCCAGCAGCTCTTCTAGCCACACCGGGGAGCTGTTTTTT.

This rearrangement joins TRBV4-3 to TRBJ2-5, with 10 bases that match TRBD2. The CDR3 totals 14 residues. Germline V gives CDR1 LGHNA, CDR2 YSLEER. V shed 1 base and J 4 bases; nucleotides not matched to a gene: 0. CDR3 amino acids: CASSQGLAGETQYF. CDR3 DNA: TGCGCCAGCAGCCAAGGACTAGCGGGAGAGACCCAGTACTTC.

The chain is built from TRBV4-1 and TRBJ2-1, with 9 bases fitting TRBD2. The V gene's germline CDR1 is MGHRA and CDR2 YSYEKL. V shed 3 bases, J shed 7 bases, and the junction held 4 bases outside the gene matches. This CDR3 spans 14 amino acids. The CDR3 sequence: CASSQREGGNEQFF. The CDR3 DNA is TGCGCCAGCAGCCAGCGGGAGGGGGGGAATGAGCAGTTCTTC.

This sequence joins TRBV18 and TRBJ2-3; D is possibly TRBD2 (5 bases). The CDR3 sequence is 12 residues long. Trimming cost V 3 bases and J 9 bases, with 10 bases left between them. Germline CDR1 reads KGHSH; CDR2 reads LQKENI. CDR3 amino acids: CASSPPTGTQYF. In nucleotides, the CDR3 is TGTGCCAGCTCACCCCCCACGGGGACGCAGTATTTT.

CDR3 protein: CASRRTSGRGNNEQFF. In DNA, the CDR3 is TGCGCCAGCAGGCGGACTAGCGGGAGGGGGAACAATGAGCAGTTCTTC. The chain carries TRBV5-1 and TRBJ2-1; TRBD2 matches at 15 bases. The junction had 5 bases not matched to a gene; V was cut back by 5 bases and J by 5 bases. In germline, CDR1 is SGHRS, CDR2 YFSETQ. This CDR3 has 16 amino acids.

The V and J genes are TRBV7-8 and TRBJ2-7, with D possibly being TRBD2 (6 bases). The V gene's germline CDR1 is SGHVS and CDR2 FQNEAQ. The CDR3 is made up of 15 amino acids. V lost 1 base and J 0 bases, leaving 10 bases between the germline ends. This chain's CDR3 is CASSLGGVSSYEQYF. The CDR3 DNA reads TGTGCCAGCAGCTTAGGGGGGGTAAGCTCCTACGAGCAGTACTTC.

This chain uses TRBV28 with TRBJ2-3; D gene ambiguous. The CDR3 has 13 amino acids. The germline V and J ends were trimmed by 6 bases and 2 bases, with 9 bases remaining between them. Germline lookup yields CDR1 MDHEN and CDR2 SYDVKM. The CDR3 bases are TGTGCCAGCAGCGATCACAACACAGATACGCAGTATTTT. It specifies CASSDHNTDTQYF.

The chain joins TRBV13 to TRBJ2-1; possible D gene TRBD1, 5 bases. CDR1 and CDR2 from the germline V gene are PRHDT and FYEKMQ (reference sequence). The CDR3 is 14 residues long. Deletions cut 5 bases from V and 5 bases from J, with 13 bases between. The CDR3, as DNA: TGTGCCAGCAGCCCCAGCAGGGTAAACAATGAGCAGTTCTTC. Amino acid sequence: CASSPSRVNNEQFF. Looking up the rest from reference TRBV13 and TRBJ2-1 gives the full variable domain: AAGVIQSPRHLIKEKRETATLKCYPIPRHDTVYWYQQGPGQDPQFLISFYEKMQSDKGSIPDRFSAQQFSDYHSELNMSSLELGDSALYFCASSPSRVNNEQFFGPGTRLTVL.

This clone was counted only a few times. The chain links TRBV19 to TRBJ2-6; D is perhaps TRBD1 or TRBD2 (5 bases each). The ends were cut back, 5 bases at V and 2 bases at J, with 10 bases in the middle. CDR1 and CDR2 (germline): LNHDA, SQIVND (reference sequence). This CDR3 contains 15 residues. The CDR3 DNA is TGTGCCAGTAGTCCCCGGGGCGCTGGGGCCAACGTCCTGACTTTC. This codes for CASSPRGAGANVLTF.

This clone was seen a few times. The chain is built from TRBV11-3 and TRBJ2-5; possibly TRBD2 for D (5 bases). The CDR3 covers 15 residues. CDR1 is SGHNT, CDR2 YENEEA, per germline. With 1 base removed from V and 0 bases from J, the gap between germline ends came to 9 bases. Here the CDR3 DNA reads TGTGCCAGCAGCTTAGGTGGACTCGACCAAGAGACCCAGTACTTC. It codes for CASSLGGLDQETQYF.

This CDR3 is CASSNPQGSGTEAFF. CDR3 DNA sequence: TGCGCCAGCAGCAACCCACAGGGATCGGGCACTGAAGCTTTCTTT. This rearrangement joins TRBV5-1 to TRBJ1-1, with a possible D match to TRBD1 (6 bases). Trimming cost V 4 bases and J 4 bases, with 17 bases left between them. CDR1 and CDR2 from the germline V gene are SGHRS and YFSETQ. The CDR3 length is 15 residues.

The chain recombines TRBV3-1 (or the pseudogene TRBV3-2) with TRBJ2-1; D unclear. This CDR3 contains 17 residues. V shed 5 bases and J shed 6 bases, with 23 bases lying between them. Germline lookup yields CDR1 LGHDT and CDR2 YNNKEL (reference sequence). In DNA, the CDR3 is TGTGCCAGCAGCGGTCGACGTCCCATTCCATTCCGCAATGAGCAGTTCTTC. As protein: CASSGRRPIPFRNEQFF.

This clone was counted between two and nine times. The CDR3 region has the DNA TGTGCCACCAGTGACCCCAGGGTGTTAGCGACAGATACGCAGTATTTT. Amino acid sequence: CATSDPRVLATDTQYF. The rearrangement joins TRBV24-1 to TRBJ2-3, with D tentatively TRBD1 or TRBD2 (5 bases each). V shed 4 bases and J shed 3 bases, with 16 bases lying between them. This CDR3 has 16 residues. Germline CDR1 is KGHDR and CDR2 is SFDVKD.

J is TRBJ2-7 and V is TRBV19, with 9 bases fitting TRBD2. This CDR3 is built from 15 residues. After removal of 5 bases from V and 1 base from J, the junction contained 6 bases not matched to a gene. Germline CDR1 and CDR2: LNHDA and SQIVND (reference sequence). The CDR3 nucleotides are TGTGCCAGTAGTTGGGAGACTAGCGGATCCTACGAGCAGTACTTC. The encoded protein is CASSWETSGSYEQYF.

The J gene is TRBJ1-2, the V gene TRBV12-3 or TRBV12-4, with a tentative D call TRBD1 (5 bases). CDR3 length: 13 residues. The V and J ends lost 3 bases and 4 bases respectively, with 9 bases between them. The CDR3: CASSLRGGYGYTF. In DNA, the CDR3 is TGTGCCAGCAGTTTGCGGGGGGGCTATGGCTACACCTTC.

V is TRBV28 and J is TRBJ2-2; D is undetermined. V was clipped by 2 bases and J by 2 bases, with 0 bases between them. Germline-derived CDR1 and CDR2 are MDHEN and SYDVKM. The CDR3 is 12 amino acids. As DNA, the CDR3 is TGTGCCAGCAGTTTAAACACCGGGGAGCTGTTTTTT. It codes for CASSLNTGELFF.

The rearrangement joins TRBV28 to TRBJ2-1; D remains ambiguous. Germline CDR1 and CDR2: MDHEN and SYDVKM. Trimming took off 2 bases at V and 6 bases at J, with 11 bases between the two ends. The CDR3 consists of 14 residues. CDR3 nucleotide sequence: TGTGCCAGCAGTTTAACATCAGCAGGCAATGAGCAGTTCTTC. Its translation: CASSLTSAGNEQFF.

For the CDR3, the DNA is TGTGCCAGCAACGTTAGGGAGAACACTGAAGCTTTCTTT. Its translation: CASNVRENTEAFF. The V and J genes are TRBV2 and TRBJ1-1, with unresolved D. Germline V CDR1 and CDR2: SNHLY, FYNNEI. Deletions cut 7 bases from V and 1 base from J, with 10 bases between. This CDR3 region has 13 residues.

The chain joins TRBV11-2 to TRBJ2-7; TRBD1 agrees at 9 bases. Germline V gene data show CDR1 as SGHAT and CDR2 as FQNNGV. V dropped 5 bases and J dropped 1; count of bases not matched to a gene: 3. The CDR3 is 14 amino acids. The CDR3 DNA follows: TGTGCCAGCAGCCCAGGACAGGGGTCCTACGAGCAGTACTTC. As protein: CASSPGQGSYEQYF. The entire variable domain, with the rest obtained from reference TRBV11-2 and TRBJ2-7, is as follows: EAGVAQSPRYKIIEKRQSVAFWCNPISGHATLYWYQQILGQGPKLLIQFQNNGVVDDSQLPKDRFSAERLKGVDSTLKIQPAKLEDSAVYLCASSPGQGSYEQYFGPGTRLTVT.

The genes are TRBV6-1 and TRBJ1-6; the D is unclear. Germline values: CDR1 MNHNS, CDR2 SASEGT. The V and J ends lost 2 bases and 7 bases respectively, with 12 bases between them. The CDR3 spans 15 residues. The CDR3 sequence is CASSESGGGNSPLHF. The CDR3 DNA is TGTGCCAGCAGTGAATCTGGCGGTGGGAATTCACCCCTCCACTTT.

V usage is TRBV28 and J usage is TRBJ2-7, with 9 bases aligning to TRBD1. From germline, CDR1 is MDHEN and CDR2 SYDVKM. Trimming took 3 bases from V and 4 from J; bases not matched to a gene: 10. The CDR3 spans 16 residues. CDR3 sequence (DNA): TGTGCCAGCAGTTTTGGGGGACAGGGATTGAGGTACGAGCAGTACTTC. Protein product: CASSFGGQGLRYEQYF.

This clone was observed once. The chain combines TRBV3-1 (or the pseudogene TRBV3-2) with TRBJ2-7; D ambiguous. Germline CDR1 is LGHDT and CDR2 is YNNKEL (reference sequence). The CDR3 sequence is 11 residues long. Trimming pared 1 base from V and 7 bases from J, leaving 5 bases between. This CDR3 reads CASSQAREQYF. As DNA, the CDR3 is TGTGCCAGCAGCCAAGCTCGGGAGCAGTACTTC.

This clone was seen a handful of times. The J gene is TRBJ2-1, the V gene TRBV28; D gene uncertain. The CDR3 loop spans 18 amino acids. V lost 3 bases to trimming and J lost 1 base, with 19 bases between them. Germline-derived CDR1 and CDR2 are MDHEN and SYDVKM. The CDR3, as DNA: TGTGCCAGCAGTTTTTCAGCAATGGGCTCCCGATCCTACAATGAGCAGTTCTTC. It is translated as CASSFSAMGSRSYNEQFF.

The chain is built from TRBV5-6 and TRBJ2-3; 10 bases agree with TRBD2. The germline V gene encodes CDR1 SGHDT and CDR2 YYEEEE. The CDR3 runs 16 residues. The trim removed 2 bases at V and 1 base at J, leaving 4 bases unmatched. The CDR3: CASSLRLAGGTDTQYF. The CDR3 DNA sequence: TGTGCCAGCAGCTTACGGCTAGCGGGGGGCACAGATACGCAGTATTTT.

The J gene is TRBJ2-7, the V gene TRBV5-1, with 7 bases aligning to TRBD2. This CDR3 has 13 amino acids. From germline, CDR1 is SGHRS and CDR2 YFSETQ. The J segment lost 3 bases and the V segment lost 10 bases, leaving 10 bases of the junction unmatched. This CDR3 reads CASSSGSSYEQYF. The CDR3 DNA follows: TGCGCCTCCTCTAGCGGTTCCAGCTACGAGCAGTACTTC.

The chain links TRBV4-2 to TRBJ2-1; 13 bases are shared with TRBD2. Germline CDR1 is LGHNA and CDR2 is YNFKEQ. This CDR3 comprises 15 residues. Trimming took 0 bases from V and 12 from J; bases not matched to a gene: 5. The CDR3 reads CASSQDRTSGRGQFF. CDR3 coding DNA: TGTGCCAGCAGCCAAGATCGGACTAGCGGGAGAGGGCAGTTCTTC.